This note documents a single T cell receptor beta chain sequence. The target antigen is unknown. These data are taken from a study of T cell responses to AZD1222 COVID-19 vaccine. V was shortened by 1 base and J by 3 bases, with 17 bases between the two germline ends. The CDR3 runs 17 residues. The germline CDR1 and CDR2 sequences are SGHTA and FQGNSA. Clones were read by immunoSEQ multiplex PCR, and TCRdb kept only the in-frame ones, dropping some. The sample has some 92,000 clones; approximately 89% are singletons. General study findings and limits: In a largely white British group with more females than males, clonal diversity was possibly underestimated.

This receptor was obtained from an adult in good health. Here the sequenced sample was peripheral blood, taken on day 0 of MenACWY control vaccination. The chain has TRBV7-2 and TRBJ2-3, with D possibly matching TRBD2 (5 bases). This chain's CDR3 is CASSLGPRGTLTDTQYF. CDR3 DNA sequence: TGTGCCAGCAGCTTAGGTCCTCGGGGTACTTTAACAGATACGCAGTATTTT.